This T cell receptor beta chain was recovered during a study of post-analysis software for immune sequencing data. Study details: Disease courses included relapsing-remitting, secondary progressive and progressive-relapsing multiple sclerosis.

The TCR beta cDNA libraries contained unique molecular identifiers. Each CDR3 protein is one row after TCRdb ran MiXCR on the PCR reads. Here the sample spans more than 450,000 distinct CDR3 sequences, about a third being singletons. Trimming took 4 bases from V and 6 from J, leaving 13 bases between them. This CDR3 contains 15 residues. Germline assignment: CDR1 MNHEY and CDR2 SMNVEV (reference sequence). Note on this clonotype: Its cognate antigen is unknown.

Study-wide findings and caveats: Those with multiple sclerosis, the patient group, showed significantly lower normalized Chao1 diversity than controls. Five TRBV segments were significantly more frequent in patients than in controls. TRBV5-6, TRBV5-1 and TRBV20-1 were among these segments.

This clonotype originated in a girl between 2 and 17 years old with multiple sclerosis. The chain carries TRBV27 and TRBJ1-6; D possibly corresponds to TRBD1 (5 bases). Specimen: blood. The CDR3 DNA sequence: TGTGCCAGCAGTTCACAGGCGGCCGTTAATTCACCCCTCCACTTT. Translating gives CASSSQAAVNSPLHF.